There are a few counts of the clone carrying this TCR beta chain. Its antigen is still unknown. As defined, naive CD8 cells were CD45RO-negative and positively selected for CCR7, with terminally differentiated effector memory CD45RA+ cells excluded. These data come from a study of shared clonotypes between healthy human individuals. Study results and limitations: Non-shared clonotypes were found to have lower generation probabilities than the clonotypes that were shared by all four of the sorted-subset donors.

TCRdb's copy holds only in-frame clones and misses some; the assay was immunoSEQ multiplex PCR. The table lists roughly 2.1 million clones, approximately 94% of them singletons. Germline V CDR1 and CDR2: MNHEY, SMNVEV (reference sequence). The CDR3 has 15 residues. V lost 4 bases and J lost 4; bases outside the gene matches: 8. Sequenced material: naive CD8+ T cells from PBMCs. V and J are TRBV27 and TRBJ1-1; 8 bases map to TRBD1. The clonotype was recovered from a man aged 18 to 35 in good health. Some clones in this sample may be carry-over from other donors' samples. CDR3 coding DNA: TGTGCCAGCAGTTCCCCTACAGGGGGGGTCACTGAAGCTTTCTTT. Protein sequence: CASSSPTGGVTEAFF.